Sequencing of this T cell receptor beta chain was carried out in a study of shared clonotypes between healthy human individuals. The data were produced by immunoSEQ multiplex PCR, yet TCRdb's version contains in-frame clones alone and is incomplete. The sample has some 360,000 clones, roughly 70% seen once. The CDR3 is 14 amino acids. Germline V CDR1 and CDR2: WSHSY, SAAADI. V was pared by 3 bases and J by 5 bases, with 4 bases of the junction left unmatched. This clone turned up a few times. The sequenced sample was memory CD4+ T cells sorted from blood. Documented subset: CD45RA-negative fraction. This sequence joins TRBV10-2 and TRBJ2-7; 10 nucleotides agree with TRBD2. The sequence came from a man aged 25 to 40 in good health. DNA of the CDR3: TGCGCCAGCAGTGATTTAGCGGGAGGCAACGAGCAGTACTTC. Translating gives CASSDLAGGNEQYF.